This T cell receptor (beta chain) derives from a study of blood T cell repertoires in COVID-19. Study details: The cDNA or gDNA used as material had been derived from T cells, B-cell-depleted T cells, or PBMCs.

Those enrolled, adults aged about 18 to 89 years, came from about two dozen US areas. Assignment of participants to cohorts was predicated upon participant-reported clinical history. The CDR3 runs 16 residues. CDR1 and CDR2 from the germline V gene are SEHNR and FQNEAQ (reference sequence). V dropped 5 bases and J dropped 0 bases, with 16 bases sitting between them. Sequencing used immunoSEQ multiplex PCR; TCRdb keeps in-frame clones, though not all of them. Of 430,000 or so clones listed, approximately 88% are singletons. The clonotype comes from a middle-aged woman who had recovered from COVID-19. Sequenced sample: PBMCs or T cells enriched from blood (not recorded which). V gene TRBV7-9 combines with J gene TRBJ1-2; D might be TRBD1 (6 bases). The CDR3 DNA is TGTGCCAGCAGCCGCTTGGGGGCGGACCCTAACTATGGCTACACCTTC. Its protein is CASSRLGADPNYGYTF.